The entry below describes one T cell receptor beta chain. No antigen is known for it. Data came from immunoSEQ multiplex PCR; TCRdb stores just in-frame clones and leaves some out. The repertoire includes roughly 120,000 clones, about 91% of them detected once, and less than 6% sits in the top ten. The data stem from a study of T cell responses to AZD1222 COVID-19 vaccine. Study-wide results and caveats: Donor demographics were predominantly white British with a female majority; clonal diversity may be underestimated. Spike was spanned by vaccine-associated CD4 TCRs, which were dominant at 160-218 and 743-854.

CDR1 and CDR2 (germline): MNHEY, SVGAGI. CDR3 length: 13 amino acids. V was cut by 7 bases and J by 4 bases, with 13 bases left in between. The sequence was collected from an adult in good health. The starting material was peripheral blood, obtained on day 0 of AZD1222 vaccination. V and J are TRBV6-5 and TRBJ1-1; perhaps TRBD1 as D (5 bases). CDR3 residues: CASNSPGGTEAFF. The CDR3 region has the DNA TGTGCCAGCAACTCACCCGGGGGCACTGAAGCTTTCTTT.